This entry is about one T cell receptor beta chain. The sample is drawn from a study of T cell responses to AZD1222 COVID-19 vaccine. Method: immunoSEQ multiplex PCR; TCRdb's copy keeps in-frame clones and lacks some. The sample lists around 78,000 clones, around 86% seen once, with around 24% in the top ten. V dropped 5 bases and J dropped 8 bases, with 12 bases sitting between them. Germline V gives CDR1 SEHNR, CDR2 FQNEAQ (reference sequence). The length of the CDR3 is 13 residues. This clonotype originated in an adult in good health. Sequencing used peripheral blood, obtained on day 0 of AZD1222 vaccination. This rearrangement joins TRBV7-9 to TRBJ1-4; possible D gene TRBD1, 5 bases. CDR3 nucleotide sequence: TGTGCCAGCAGCGATAGCTCAGGGGAAAAACTGTTTTTT. Encoded protein: CASSDSSGEKLFF.